The 17 T cell receptor beta chains below all came from one sample that was sequenced in a study of naive and memory T cell subsets. The library had UMIs added by 3' ligation of an oligonucleotide to TCR cDNA. Amplification of ligated cDNA took four PCR rounds with SP2 and nested alpha and beta constant primers. MiXCR was run by TCRdb on the 5' RACE reads, yielding one entry per CDR3 protein. There are roughly 62,000 distinct CDR3 sequences in the sample; approximately 8% occur only once, and roughly 21% lies in the top ten. All receptors derive from a female donor in good health.

The chain combines TRBV10-2 with TRBJ2-1, with D possibly matching TRBD1 (6 bases). The CDR3 length is 15 residues. The germline gives CDR1 WSHSY, CDR2 SAAADI. V lost 3 bases to trimming and J lost 3 bases, with 12 bases between them. The CDR3 is CASSDDQGFYNEQFF. CDR3 nucleotide sequence: TGCGCCAGCAGTGACGACCAGGGGTTCTACAATGAGCAGTTCTTC.

This clonotype has ten or more counts. This sequence joins TRBV3-1 and TRBJ2-5; 8 bases fit TRBD1. The V and J ends lost 0 bases and 5 bases, in that order; junction bases with no gene match: 14. The germline V gene encodes CDR1 LGHDT and CDR2 YNNKEL (reference sequence). The length of the CDR3 is 18 residues. CDR3 DNA: TGTGCCAGCAGCCAAGATATCCCTGCAGGGGGCCGTAGGGAGACCCAGTACTTC. Encoded protein: CASSQDIPAGGRRETQYF.

This clonotype was seen at least ten times. This chain joins TRBV7-8 and TRBJ1-5; D not resolved. Trimming shortened V by 1 base and J by 2 bases, and 9 bases separated the two germline ends. The CDR3 is 15 residues long. Germline CDR1 reads SGHVS; CDR2 reads FQNEAQ. The CDR3 DNA is TGTGCCAGCAGCTTAGAACATTCGGGCAATCAGCCCCAGCATTTT. It specifies CASSLEHSGNQPQHF.

This clonotype came up many times. The chain uses TRBV6-2 or TRBV6-3 and TRBJ2-5, with 11 bases identical to TRBD1. V shed 0 bases, J shed 5 bases, and the junction held 5 bases outside the gene matches. Germline lookup yields CDR1 MNHEY and CDR2 SVGEGT. The CDR3 is 16 residues long. The CDR3 sequence is CASSYSTGQGVETQYF. CDR3 nucleotide sequence: TGTGCCAGCAGTTACTCGACGGGACAGGGGGTGGAGACCCAGTACTTC.

This clonotype was seen a few times. The rearrangement links TRBV5-8 to TRBJ1-5; 8 bases are a match to TRBD1. The CDR3 extends over 21 amino acids. Germline V gene lookup returns CDR1 SGHTS and CDR2 YDEGEE. V dropped 1 base and J dropped 4; count of bases not matched to a gene: 22. The CDR3 nucleotides are TGTGCCAGCAGCTTGAGAGTTTTTCGGGACAGGAAACTCATAGCAAATCAGCCCCAGCATTTT. Its protein product is CASSLRVFRDRKLIANQPQHF.

This clonotype was counted ten times or more. The chain uses TRBV6-1 and TRBJ1-2; D is ambiguous. Germline V CDR1 and CDR2: MNHNS, SASEGT. Trimming left V 6 bases short and J 6 bases short, with 14 bases between. CDR3 length equals 13 residues. CDR3 bases: TGTGCCAGCAGCCAGGTACCGTTCGATGGCTACACCTTC. It codes for CASSQVPFDGYTF.

This clonotype was observed a handful of times. The rearrangement links TRBV11-2 to TRBJ2-5; D possibly uses TRBD1 or TRBD2 (6 bases each). This CDR3 has 18 residues. Deletions cut 7 bases from V and 4 bases from J, with 28 bases between. The germline CDR1 and CDR2 sequences are SGHAT and FQNNGV. The CDR3 reads CASTPRGRSGADGETQYF. The DNA for the CDR3 is TGTGCCAGCACCCCACGGGGCCGGTCGGGGGCGGATGGAGAGACCCAGTACTTC. Full variable domain (missing parts from reference TRBV11-2 and TRBJ2-5): EAGVAQSPRYKIIEKRQSVAFWCNPISGHATLYWYQQILGQGPKLLIQFQNNGVVDDSQLPKDRFSAERLKGVDSTLKIQPAKLEDSAVYLCASTPRGRSGADGETQYFGPGTRLLVL.

This clonotype occurred many times. V gene TRBV6-6 combines with J gene TRBJ2-2, with 9 nucleotides matching TRBD1. V shed 7 bases and J 7 bases; nucleotides not matched to a gene: 13. The CDR3 is 16 amino acids. Per the germline V gene, CDR1 is MNHNY and CDR2 is SVGAGI (reference sequence). The CDR3: CASTYSGQGSGGELFF. For the CDR3, the DNA is TGTGCCAGCACTTATTCGGGACAGGGTTCTGGCGGGGAGCTGTTTTTT.

The table lists this clonotype with a few counts. The rearrangement joins TRBV10-1 to TRBJ2-7; 8 positions match TRBD1. This CDR3 region has 16 residues. The V segment lost 5 bases and the J segment 4 bases; nucleotides outside the gene matches: 13. Germline V gene lookup returns CDR1 WNHNN and CDR2 SYGVQD (reference sequence). The CDR3 nucleotides are TGCGCCAGCAGTTTCATACCCGACAGGGGTACTTACGAGCAGTACTTC. This gives the protein CASSFIPDRGTYEQYF.

This clonotype was detected a few times. The chain is built from TRBV18 and TRBJ2-3; 9 bases fit TRBD2. Germline V CDR1 and CDR2: KGHSH, LQKENI. The CDR3 consists of 15 residues. J lost 5 bases, V lost 6 bases, and 9 bases had no gene match. The CDR3 here is CASSQAGGSIDTQYF. The DNA for the CDR3 is TGTGCCAGCTCTCAAGCGGGGGGAAGTATAGATACGCAGTATTTT.

This clonotype has a handful of counts. The gene calls are TRBV5-4 and TRBJ2-3; 8 nucleotides agree with TRBD2. CDR1 is SGHNT, CDR2 YYREEE, per germline (reference sequence). Losses at the gene ends were 5 bases for V and 6 bases for J; bases not matched to a gene: 11. This CDR3 is built from 15 residues. The CDR3 protein is CASRSGGLDRDTQYF. The CDR3 DNA sequence: TGTGCCAGCAGGAGCGGGGGCCTAGATAGGGATACGCAGTATTTT.

This clonotype has only a few counts. The chain has TRBV6-5 and TRBJ2-1; TRBD1 matches 9 bases. V shed 7 bases, J shed 5 bases, and the junction held 6 bases outside the gene matches. The CDR3 runs 14 residues. Germline V CDR1 and CDR2: MNHEY, SVGAGI. The CDR3 loop reads CASTTGTGNNEQFF. The CDR3 DNA reads as TGTGCCAGCACGACCGGGACAGGGAACAATGAGCAGTTCTTC.

This clonotype appeared many times. The rearrangement joins TRBV18 to TRBJ1-4; D uncertain. The germline V and J ends were trimmed by 3 bases and 3 bases, with 11 bases remaining between them. This CDR3 contains 15 residues. Germline loops: CDR1 KGHSH, CDR2 LQKENI. The CDR3 region has the DNA TGTGCCAGCTCACCCCGCACAGCTTCTAATGAAAAACTGTTTTTT. As protein: CASSPRTASNEKLFF.

This clonotype was recorded many times. This CDR3 is CSTSASGVSTDTQYF. CDR3 in DNA: TGCAGCACTTCAGCTAGCGGGGTGAGCACAGATACGCAGTATTTT. The chain links TRBV29-1 to TRBJ2-3, with 9 bases that match TRBD2. The CDR3 is 15 amino acids. Trimming removed 8 bases from V and 0 bases from J; junction bases left unmatched: 9. CDR1 and CDR2 (germline): SQVTM, ANQGSEA.

The chain uses TRBV29-1 and TRBJ2-7; D might be TRBD1 or TRBD2, each matching 5 bases. Looked up from germline, CDR1 is SQVTM and CDR2 is ANQGSEA. The CDR3 sequence is 12 residues long. V was cut by 7 bases and J by 6 bases, with 16 bases left in between. CDR3 residues: CSADRGQGEQYF. The CDR3 DNA sequence: TGCAGCGCCGACCGGGGTCAGGGCGAGCAGTACTTC.

This clonotype appeared a few times. The genes are TRBV20-1 and TRBJ2-1; TRBD2 matches at 10 bases. CDR3 size: 14 residues. Germline-derived CDR1 and CDR2 are DFQATT and SNEGSKA (reference sequence). V was pared by 3 bases and J by 5 bases, with 4 bases of the junction left unmatched. The CDR3 sequence: CSAREREGHNEQFF. The CDR3 nucleotides are TGCAGTGCTAGGGAGCGGGAGGGCCACAATGAGCAGTTCTTC.

This clonotype occurred many times. The chain couples TRBV29-1 to TRBJ2-7; D gene ambiguous. Trimming removed 5 bases from V and 0 bases from J, with 8 bases in between. Germline-derived CDR1 and CDR2 are SQVTM and ANQGSEA. This CDR3 spans 12 amino acids. The CDR3 region has the DNA TGCAGCGTTCTCCTCGACTCCTACGAGCAGTACTTC. This encodes CSVLLDSYEQYF.